The present T cell receptor (beta chain) was sequenced within a study of cytomegalovirus exposure and HLA in healthy donors. Points from the study as a whole: Cytomegalovirus-associated status was assigned to approximately 160 TCR beta chains. Accounts indicate the classifier identified cytomegalovirus status with strong specificity and sensitivity. Previously analyzed data showed that most TCR beta V segments were productive at a frequency of about 87% or about 30%. A later analysis linked a missense DCLRE1C variant to TCR beta V- and J-gene trimming.

As regards this clone: The antigen is undetermined.

The PCR had 60 Vbeta and 13 Jbeta primers. TCRdb's table, derived via immunoSEQ multiplex PCR, lists solely in-frame clones and lacks some. The sample includes 120,000 or so clones, about 80% of them seen just once. J lost 0 bases, V lost 4 bases, and 9 bases had no gene match. CDR3 size: 17 residues. The germline CDR1 and CDR2 sequences are SGHRS and YFSETQ. The material sequenced was PBMCs. The TCR originated in an older woman in good health and CMV-seropositive. The rearrangement links TRBV5-1 to TRBJ1-1; 10 bases line up with TRBD1. The CDR3 loop reads CASSPQTGGPVNTEAFF. CDR3 DNA: TGCGCCAGCAGCCCGCAGACAGGGGGCCCGGTGAACACTGAAGCTTTCTTT.